Described below is a single T cell receptor beta chain sequence and its context. TCRdb's copy holds only in-frame clones and misses some; the assay was immunoSEQ multiplex PCR. The sample has about 36,000 clones, roughly 93% seen once. CDR3 length: 11 amino acids. The junction had 3 bases not matched to a gene; V was cut back by 6 bases and J by 7 bases. The germline V gene has CDR1 LNHDA and CDR2 SQIVND (reference sequence). This record belongs to a study of T cell changes during pregnancy in multiple sclerosis. This TCR derives from a female donor with multiple sclerosis, enrolled in a pregnancy study. Sequenced here: CD4+ T cells from peripheral blood mononuclear cells, sampled in the first trimester of pregnancy. The rearrangement links TRBV19 to TRBJ2-7; 7 bases line up with TRBD1. CDR3 loop: CASSARGEQYF. DNA for the CDR3: TGTGCCAGTAGCGCCAGGGGGGAGCAGTACTTC. The whole variable domain, filled in from reference TRBV19 and TRBJ2-7, reads DGGITQSPKYLFRKEGQNVTLSCEQNLNHDAMYWYRQDPGQGLRLIYYSQIVNDFQKGDIAEGYSVSREKKESFPLTVTSAQKNPTAFYLCASSARGEQYFGPGTRLTVT.